This T cell receptor beta chain was captured in a study of graft-versus-host responses after intestinal transplantation. Study-wide background: Recipients got multivisceral, liver-intestinal, or isolated intestinal transplants. Induction using anti-thymocyte globulin, followed by tacrolimus and steroids for roughly 3 years, was given to all recipients. Broader study findings: Marrow from the recipient contained GvH clones, some of which had appeared first in ileum or blood.

Profiling relied on immunoSEQ multiplex PCR, and the TCRdb table lists in-frame clones only, not all of them. The sample carries about 47,000 clones, just under 95% recorded once. The germline V gene encodes CDR1 MNHNS and CDR2 SASEGT. V dropped 7 bases and J dropped 2 bases, with 18 bases sitting between them. CDR3 length equals 15 residues. Remarks on this clone: The target antigen is unknown.

The chain uses TRBV6-1 and TRBJ2-7, with no clear D. This TCR was sampled from a human patient who received an intestinal transplant, so some T cells may come from the graft donor. Here the sequenced sample was PBMCs, taken 335 days after intestinal transplant. This CDR3 reads CASNPRAPAPYEQYF. The CDR3 coding sequence is TGTGCCAGCAACCCCCGGGCCCCGGCTCCCTACGAGCAGTACTTC.